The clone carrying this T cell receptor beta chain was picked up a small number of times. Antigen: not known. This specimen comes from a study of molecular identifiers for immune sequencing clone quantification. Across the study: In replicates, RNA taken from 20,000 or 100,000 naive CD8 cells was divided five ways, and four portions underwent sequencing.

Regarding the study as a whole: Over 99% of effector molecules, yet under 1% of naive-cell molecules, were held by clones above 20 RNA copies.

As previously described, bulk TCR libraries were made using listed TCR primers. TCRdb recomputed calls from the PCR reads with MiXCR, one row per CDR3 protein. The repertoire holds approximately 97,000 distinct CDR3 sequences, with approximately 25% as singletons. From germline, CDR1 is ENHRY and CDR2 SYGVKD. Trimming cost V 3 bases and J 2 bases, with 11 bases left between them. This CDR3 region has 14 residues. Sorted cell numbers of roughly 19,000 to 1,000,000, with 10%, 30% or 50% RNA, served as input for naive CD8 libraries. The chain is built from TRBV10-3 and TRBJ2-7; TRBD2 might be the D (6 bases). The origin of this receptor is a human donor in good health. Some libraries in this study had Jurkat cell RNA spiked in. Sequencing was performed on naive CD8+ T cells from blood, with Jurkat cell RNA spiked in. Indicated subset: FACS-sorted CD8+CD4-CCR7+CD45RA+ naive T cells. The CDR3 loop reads CAISDQEGTYEQYF. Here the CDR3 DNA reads TGTGCCATCAGTGATCAGGAGGGGACCTACGAGCAGTACTTC.